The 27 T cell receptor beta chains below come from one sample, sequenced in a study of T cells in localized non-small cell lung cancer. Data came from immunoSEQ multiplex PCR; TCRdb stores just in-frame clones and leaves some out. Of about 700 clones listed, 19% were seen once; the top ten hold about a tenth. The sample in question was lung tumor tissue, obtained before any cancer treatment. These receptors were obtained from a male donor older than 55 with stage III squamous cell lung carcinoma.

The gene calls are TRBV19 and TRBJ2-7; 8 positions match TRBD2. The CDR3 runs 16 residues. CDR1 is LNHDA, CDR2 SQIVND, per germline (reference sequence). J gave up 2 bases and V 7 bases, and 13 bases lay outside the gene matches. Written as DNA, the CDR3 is TGTGCCAGTATGAGACGCGCGGGGGGCGATACCTACGAGCAGTACTTC. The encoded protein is CASMRRAGGDTYEQYF.

In nucleotides, the CDR3 is TGTGCCAGCAGCTTAGGTCAGGGACTAGCGGGGGGCTCCTACAATGAGCAGTTCTTC. Protein product: CASSLGQGLAGGSYNEQFF. The V gene is TRBV11-3, the J gene TRBJ2-1; 15 nucleotides align to TRBD2. Losses at the gene ends were 1 base for V and 0 bases for J; bases not matched to a gene: 4. This CDR3 contains 19 residues. The V gene's germline CDR1 is SGHNT and CDR2 YENEEA.

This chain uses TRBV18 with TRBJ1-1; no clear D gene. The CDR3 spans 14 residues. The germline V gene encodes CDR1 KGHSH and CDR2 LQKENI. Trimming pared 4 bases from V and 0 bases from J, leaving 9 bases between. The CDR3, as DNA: TGTGCCAGCTCACGATCCAGCGTGAACACTGAAGCTTTCTTT. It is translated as CASSRSSVNTEAFF.

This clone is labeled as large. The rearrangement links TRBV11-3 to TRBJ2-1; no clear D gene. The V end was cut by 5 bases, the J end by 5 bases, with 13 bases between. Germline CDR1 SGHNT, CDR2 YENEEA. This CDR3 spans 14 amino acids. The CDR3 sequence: CASSTPTNDNEQFF. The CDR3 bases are TGTGCCAGCAGCACGCCTACCAACGACAATGAGCAGTTCTTC. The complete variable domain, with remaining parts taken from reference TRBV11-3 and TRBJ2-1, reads EAGVVQSPRYKIIEKKQPVAFWCNPISGHNTLYWYLQNLGQGPELLIRYENEEAVDDSQLPKDRFSAERLKGVDSTLKIQPAELGDSAVYLCASSTPTNDNEQFFGPGTRLTVL.

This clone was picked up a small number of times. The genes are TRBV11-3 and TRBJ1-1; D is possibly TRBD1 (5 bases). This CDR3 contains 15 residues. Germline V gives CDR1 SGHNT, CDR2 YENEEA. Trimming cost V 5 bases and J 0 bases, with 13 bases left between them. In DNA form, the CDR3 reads TGTGCCAGCAGCCAGGACACAGGCATGAACACTGAAGCTTTCTTT. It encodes CASSQDTGMNTEAFF. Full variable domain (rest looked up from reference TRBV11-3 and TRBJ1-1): EAGVVQSPRYKIIEKKQPVAFWCNPISGHNTLYWYLQNLGQGPELLIRYENEEAVDDSQLPKDRFSAERLKGVDSTLKIQPAELGDSAVYLCASSQDTGMNTEAFFGQGTRLTVV.

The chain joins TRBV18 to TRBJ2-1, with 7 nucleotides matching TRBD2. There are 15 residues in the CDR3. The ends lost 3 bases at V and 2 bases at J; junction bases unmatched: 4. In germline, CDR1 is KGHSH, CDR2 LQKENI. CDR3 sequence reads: CASSPEGGPYNEQFF. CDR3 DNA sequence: TGTGCCAGCTCACCGGAGGGAGGGCCCTACAATGAGCAGTTCTTC. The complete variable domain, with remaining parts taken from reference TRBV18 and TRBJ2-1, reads NAGVMQNPRHLVRRRGQEARLRCSPMKGHSHVYWYRQLPEEGLKFMVYLQKENIIDESGMPKERFSAEFPKEGPSILRIQQVVRGDSAAYFCASSPEGGPYNEQFFGPGTRLTVL.

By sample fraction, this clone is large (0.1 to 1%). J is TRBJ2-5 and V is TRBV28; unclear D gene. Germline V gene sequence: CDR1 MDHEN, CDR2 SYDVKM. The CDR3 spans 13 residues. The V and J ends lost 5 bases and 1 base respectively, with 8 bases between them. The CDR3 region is CASSDQVQETQYF. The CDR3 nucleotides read TGTGCCAGCAGTGATCAGGTCCAAGAGACCCAGTACTTC.

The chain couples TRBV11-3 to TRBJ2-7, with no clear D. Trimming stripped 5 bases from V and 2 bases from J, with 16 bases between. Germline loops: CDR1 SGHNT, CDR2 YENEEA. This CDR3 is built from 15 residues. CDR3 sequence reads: CASSLPGGSAYEQYF. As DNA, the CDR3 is TGTGCCAGCAGCCTTCCGGGTGGCAGCGCCTACGAGCAGTACTTC. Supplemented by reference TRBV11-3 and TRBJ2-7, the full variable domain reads EAGVVQSPRYKIIEKKQPVAFWCNPISGHNTLYWYLQNLGQGPELLIRYENEEAVDDSQLPKDRFSAERLKGVDSTLKIQPAELGDSAVYLCASSLPGGSAYEQYFGPGTRLTVT.

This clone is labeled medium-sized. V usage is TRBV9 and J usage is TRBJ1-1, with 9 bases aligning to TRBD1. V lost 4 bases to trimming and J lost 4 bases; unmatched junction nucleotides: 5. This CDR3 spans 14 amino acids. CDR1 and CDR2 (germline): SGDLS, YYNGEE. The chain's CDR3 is CASSPRQGGTEAFF. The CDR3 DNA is TGTGCCAGCAGCCCCCGACAGGGGGGCACTGAAGCTTTCTTT.

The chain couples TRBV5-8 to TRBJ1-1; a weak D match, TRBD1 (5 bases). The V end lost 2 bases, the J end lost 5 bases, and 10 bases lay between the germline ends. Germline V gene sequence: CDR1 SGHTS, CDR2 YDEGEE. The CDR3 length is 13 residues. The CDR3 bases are TGTGCCAGCAGCTTACAGGAAGGAACTGAAGCTTTCTTT. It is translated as CASSLQEGTEAFF.

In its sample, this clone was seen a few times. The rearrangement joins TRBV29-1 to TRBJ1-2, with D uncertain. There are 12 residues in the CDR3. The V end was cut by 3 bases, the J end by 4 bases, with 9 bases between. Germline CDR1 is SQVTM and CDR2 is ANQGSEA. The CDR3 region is CSVEPLSYGYTF. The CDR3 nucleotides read TGCAGCGTTGAGCCCCTTAGCTATGGCTACACCTTC.

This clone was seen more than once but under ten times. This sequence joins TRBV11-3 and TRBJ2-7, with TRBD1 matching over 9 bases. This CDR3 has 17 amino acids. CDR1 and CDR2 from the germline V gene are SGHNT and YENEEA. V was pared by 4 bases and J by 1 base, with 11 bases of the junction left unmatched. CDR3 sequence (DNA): TGTGCCAGCAGCTCATCATCCGGGACAGGGTTTTCCTACGAGCAGTACTTC. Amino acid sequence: CASSSSSGTGFSYEQYF.

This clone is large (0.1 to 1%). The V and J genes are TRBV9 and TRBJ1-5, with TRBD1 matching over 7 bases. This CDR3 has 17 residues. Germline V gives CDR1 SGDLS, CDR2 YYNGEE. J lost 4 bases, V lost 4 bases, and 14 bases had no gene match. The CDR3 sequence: CASSRNSLTGLNQPQHF. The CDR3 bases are TGTGCCAGCAGCCGAAATTCCCTGACAGGGCTAAATCAGCCCCAGCATTTT.

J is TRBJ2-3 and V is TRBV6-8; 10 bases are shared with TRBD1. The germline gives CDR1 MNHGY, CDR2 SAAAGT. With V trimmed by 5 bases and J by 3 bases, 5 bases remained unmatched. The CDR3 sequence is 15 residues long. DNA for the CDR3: TGTGCCAGCAGTGCCGGACAGGGGGAGACAGATACGCAGTATTTT. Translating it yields CASSAGQGETDTQYF.

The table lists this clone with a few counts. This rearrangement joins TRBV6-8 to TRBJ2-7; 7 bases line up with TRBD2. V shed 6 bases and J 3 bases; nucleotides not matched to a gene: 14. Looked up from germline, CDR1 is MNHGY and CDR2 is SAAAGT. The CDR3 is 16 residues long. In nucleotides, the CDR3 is TGTGCCAGCAGACCCCTCCAAGGGAGGGTAGACTACGAGCAGTACTTC. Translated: CASRPLQGRVDYEQYF.

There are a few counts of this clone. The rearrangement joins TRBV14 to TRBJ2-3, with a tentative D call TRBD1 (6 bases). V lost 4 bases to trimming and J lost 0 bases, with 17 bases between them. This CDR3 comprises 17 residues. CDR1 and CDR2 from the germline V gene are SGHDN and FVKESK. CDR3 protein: CASSPLRQGISTDTQYF. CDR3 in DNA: TGTGCCAGCAGCCCCCTACGTCAGGGGATTAGCACAGATACGCAGTATTTT.

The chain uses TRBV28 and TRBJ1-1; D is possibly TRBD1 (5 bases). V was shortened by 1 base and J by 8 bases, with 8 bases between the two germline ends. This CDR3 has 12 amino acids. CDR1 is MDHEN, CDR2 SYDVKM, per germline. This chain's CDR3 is CASSLSGGEAFF. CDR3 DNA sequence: TGTGCCAGCAGTTTATCTGGGGGGGAAGCTTTCTTT.

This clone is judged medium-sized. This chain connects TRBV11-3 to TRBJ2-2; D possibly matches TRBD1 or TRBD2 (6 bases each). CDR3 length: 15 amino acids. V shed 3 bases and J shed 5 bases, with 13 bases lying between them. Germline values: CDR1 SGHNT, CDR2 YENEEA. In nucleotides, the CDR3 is TGTGCCAGCAGCTTGGCGGGGACAATTACCGGGGAGCTGTTTTTT. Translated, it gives CASSLAGTITGELFF.

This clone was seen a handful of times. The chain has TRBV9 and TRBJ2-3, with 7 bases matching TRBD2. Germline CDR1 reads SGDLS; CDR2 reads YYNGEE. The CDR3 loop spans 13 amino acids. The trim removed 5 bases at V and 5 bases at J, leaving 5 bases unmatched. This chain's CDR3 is CASSPREGDTQYF. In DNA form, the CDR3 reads TGTGCCAGCAGTCCTAGGGAGGGAGATACGCAGTATTTT.

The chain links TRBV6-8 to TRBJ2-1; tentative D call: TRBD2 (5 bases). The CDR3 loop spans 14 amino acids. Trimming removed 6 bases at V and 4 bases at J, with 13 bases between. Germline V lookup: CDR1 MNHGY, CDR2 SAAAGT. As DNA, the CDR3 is TGTGCCAGCAGGCAGCGCTCGGGGTACAATGAGCAGTTCTTC. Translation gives CASRQRSGYNEQFF.

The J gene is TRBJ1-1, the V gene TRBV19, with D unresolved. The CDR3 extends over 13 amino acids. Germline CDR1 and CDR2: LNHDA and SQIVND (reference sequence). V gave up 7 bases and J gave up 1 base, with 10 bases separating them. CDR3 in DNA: TGTGCCAGTAAGATTGGGTCGAACACTGAAGCTTTCTTT. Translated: CASKIGSNTEAFF.

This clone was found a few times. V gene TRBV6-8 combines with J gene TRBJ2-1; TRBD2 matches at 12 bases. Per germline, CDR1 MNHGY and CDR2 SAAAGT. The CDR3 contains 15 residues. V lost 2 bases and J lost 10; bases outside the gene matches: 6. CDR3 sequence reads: CASSYPTSGSSEQFF. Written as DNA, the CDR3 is TGTGCCAGCAGTTACCCGACTAGCGGGAGTTCAGAGCAGTTCTTC.

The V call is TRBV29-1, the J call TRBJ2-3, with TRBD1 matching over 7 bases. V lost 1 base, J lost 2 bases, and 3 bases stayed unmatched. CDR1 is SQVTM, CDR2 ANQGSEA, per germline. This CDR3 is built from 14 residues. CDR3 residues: CSVEGQGYTDTQYF. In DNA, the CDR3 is TGCAGCGTTGAAGGACAGGGATACACAGATACGCAGTATTTT.

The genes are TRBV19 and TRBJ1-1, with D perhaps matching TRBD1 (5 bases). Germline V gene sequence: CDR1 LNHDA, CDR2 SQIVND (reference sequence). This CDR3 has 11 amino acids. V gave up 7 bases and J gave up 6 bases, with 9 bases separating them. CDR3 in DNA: TGTGCCAGTAAGGGGACGGCTGAAGCTTTCTTT. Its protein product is CASKGTAEAFF.

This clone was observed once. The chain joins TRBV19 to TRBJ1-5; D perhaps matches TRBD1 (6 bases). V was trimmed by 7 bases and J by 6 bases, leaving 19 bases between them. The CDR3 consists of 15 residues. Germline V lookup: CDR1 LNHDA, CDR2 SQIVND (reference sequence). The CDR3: CASTPFRGGGQPQHF. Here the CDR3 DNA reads TGTGCCAGTACCCCCTTTAGGGGGGGCGGTCAGCCCCAGCATTTT.

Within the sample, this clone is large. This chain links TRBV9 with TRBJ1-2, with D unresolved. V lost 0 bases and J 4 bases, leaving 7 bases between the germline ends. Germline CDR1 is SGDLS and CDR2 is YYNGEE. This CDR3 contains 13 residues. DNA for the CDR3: TGTGCCAGCAGCGTAGGGCAGGCCTATGGCTACACCTTC. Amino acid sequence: CASSVGQAYGYTF.

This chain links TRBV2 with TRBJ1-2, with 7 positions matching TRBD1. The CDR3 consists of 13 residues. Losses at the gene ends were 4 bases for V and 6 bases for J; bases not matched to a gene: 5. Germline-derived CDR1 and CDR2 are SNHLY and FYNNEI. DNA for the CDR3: TGTGCCAGCAGTGGAGGGGGCAGGGATGGCTACACCTTC. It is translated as CASSGGGRDGYTF.